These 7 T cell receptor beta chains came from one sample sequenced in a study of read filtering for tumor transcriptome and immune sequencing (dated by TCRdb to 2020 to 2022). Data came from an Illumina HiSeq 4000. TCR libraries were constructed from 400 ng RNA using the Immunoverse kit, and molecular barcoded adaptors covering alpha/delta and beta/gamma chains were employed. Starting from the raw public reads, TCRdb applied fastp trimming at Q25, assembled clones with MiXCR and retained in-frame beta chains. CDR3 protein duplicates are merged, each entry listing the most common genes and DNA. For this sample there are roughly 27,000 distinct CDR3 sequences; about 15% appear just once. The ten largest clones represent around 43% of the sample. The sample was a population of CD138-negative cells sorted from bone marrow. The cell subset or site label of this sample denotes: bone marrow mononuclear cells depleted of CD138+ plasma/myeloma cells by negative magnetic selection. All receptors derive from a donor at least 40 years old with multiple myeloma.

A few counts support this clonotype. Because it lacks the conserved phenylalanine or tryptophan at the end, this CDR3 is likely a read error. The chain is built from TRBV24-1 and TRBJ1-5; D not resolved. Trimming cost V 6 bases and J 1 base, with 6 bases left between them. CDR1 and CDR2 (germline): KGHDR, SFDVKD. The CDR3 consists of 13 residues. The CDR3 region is CATSRGSNQPQHL. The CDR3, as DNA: TGTGCCACCAGTAGAGGGAGCAATCAGCCCCAGCATCTT.

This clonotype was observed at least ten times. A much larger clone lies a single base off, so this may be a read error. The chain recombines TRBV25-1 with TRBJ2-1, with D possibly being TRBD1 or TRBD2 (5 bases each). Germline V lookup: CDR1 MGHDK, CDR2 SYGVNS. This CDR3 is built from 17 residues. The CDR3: CASGDKTDYLIYNEQFF. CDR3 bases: TGTGCCAGCGGTGATAAGACAGACTACCTTATCTACAATGAGCAGTTCTTC.

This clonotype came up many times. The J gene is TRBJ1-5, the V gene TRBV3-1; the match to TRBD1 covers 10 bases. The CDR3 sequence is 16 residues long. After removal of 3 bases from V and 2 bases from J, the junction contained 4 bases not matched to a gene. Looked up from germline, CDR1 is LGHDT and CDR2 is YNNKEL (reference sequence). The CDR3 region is CASSQNGQGGNQPQHF. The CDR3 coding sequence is TGTGCCAGCAGCCAGAATGGACAGGGGGGCAATCAGCCCCAGCATTTT.

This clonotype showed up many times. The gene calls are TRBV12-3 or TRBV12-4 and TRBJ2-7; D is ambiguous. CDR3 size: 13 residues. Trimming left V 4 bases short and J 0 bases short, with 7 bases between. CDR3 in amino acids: CASSWVSSYEQYF. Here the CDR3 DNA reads TGTGCCAGCAGTTGGGTCAGCTCCTACGAGCAGTACTTC.

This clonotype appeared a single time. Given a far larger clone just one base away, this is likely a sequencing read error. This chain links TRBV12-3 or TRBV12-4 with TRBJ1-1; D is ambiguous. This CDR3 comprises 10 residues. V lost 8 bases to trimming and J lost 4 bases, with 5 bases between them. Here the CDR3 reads CASGSTEAFF. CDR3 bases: TGTGCCAGCGGGAGCACTGAAGCTTTCTTT.

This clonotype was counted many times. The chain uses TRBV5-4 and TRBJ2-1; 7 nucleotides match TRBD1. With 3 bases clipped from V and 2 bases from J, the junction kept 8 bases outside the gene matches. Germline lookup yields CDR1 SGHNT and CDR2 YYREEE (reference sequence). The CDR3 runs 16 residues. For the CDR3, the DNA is TGTGCCAGCAGCTCAAAAACGGGACAGACCTACAATGAGCAGTTCTTC. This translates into CASSSKTGQTYNEQFF.

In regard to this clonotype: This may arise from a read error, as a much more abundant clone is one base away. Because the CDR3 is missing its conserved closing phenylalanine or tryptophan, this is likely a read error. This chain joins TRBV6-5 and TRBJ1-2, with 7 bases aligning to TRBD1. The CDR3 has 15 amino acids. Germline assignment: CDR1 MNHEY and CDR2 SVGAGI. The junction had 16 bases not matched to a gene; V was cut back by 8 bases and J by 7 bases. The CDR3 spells CASVKGGDRESGYTL. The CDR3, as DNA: TGTGCCAGCGTAAAGGGGGGAGACAGGGAATCTGGCTACACCCTC.